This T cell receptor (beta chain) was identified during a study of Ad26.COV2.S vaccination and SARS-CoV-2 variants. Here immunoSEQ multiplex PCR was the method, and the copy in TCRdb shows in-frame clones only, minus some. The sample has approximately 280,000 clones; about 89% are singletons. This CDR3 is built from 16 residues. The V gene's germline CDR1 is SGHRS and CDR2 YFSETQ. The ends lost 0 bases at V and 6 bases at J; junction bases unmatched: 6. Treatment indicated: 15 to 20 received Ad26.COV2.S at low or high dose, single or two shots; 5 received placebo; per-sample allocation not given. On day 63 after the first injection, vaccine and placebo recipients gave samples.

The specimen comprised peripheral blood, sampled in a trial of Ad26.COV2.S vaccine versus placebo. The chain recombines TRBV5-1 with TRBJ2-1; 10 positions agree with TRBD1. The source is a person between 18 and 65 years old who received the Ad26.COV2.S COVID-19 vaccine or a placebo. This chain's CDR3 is CASSLGGTGATNEQFF. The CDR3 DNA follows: TGCGCCAGCAGCTTGGGCGGGACAGGGGCCACCAATGAGCAGTTCTTC.